The 9 T cell receptor beta chains reported below all come from one sample, sequenced in a study of CD8 T cells in Susac syndrome. The authors reverse transcribed roughly 0.5 to 1 ug RNA with random hexamers. TCRdb reprocessed the immunoSEQ multiplex PCR reads with MiXCR, giving one entry per CDR3 protein. The sample carries around 160,000 distinct CDR3 sequences, 94% recorded once. The source material was CD4+ T cells from PBMCs. These receptors came from a human donor with multiple sclerosis.

J is TRBJ2-1 and V is TRBV5-7; D unclear. TRBV5-7 is designated an ORF whose function remains uncertain. This CDR3 comprises 14 residues. Trimming cost V 1 base and J 1 base, with 6 bases left between them. In nucleotides, the CDR3 is TGTGCCAGCAGCTTGACAGATTCCTACAATGAGCAGTTCTTC. Translated, it gives CASSLTDSYNEQFF.

The J gene is TRBJ1-1, the V gene TRBV7-9; TRBD1 matches 10 bases. The ends lost 3 bases at V and 3 bases at J; junction bases unmatched: 4. In germline, CDR1 is SEHNR, CDR2 FQNEAQ (reference sequence). The CDR3 spans 15 residues. CDR3 nucleotides: TGTGCCAGCAGCTTGCGACAGGGGGCGGACACTGAAGCTTTCTTT. As protein: CASSLRQGADTEAFF.

V is TRBV29-1 and J is TRBJ2-3; unclear D gene. The germline V and J ends were trimmed by 3 bases and 6 bases, with 10 bases remaining between them. Germline assignment: CDR1 SQVTM and CDR2 ANQGSEA. This CDR3 has 12 amino acids. As DNA, the CDR3 is TGCAGCGTTGATACGTCTATCGATACGCAGTATTTT. Protein product: CSVDTSIDTQYF.

V and J are TRBV29-1 and TRBJ1-4, with 8 bases matching TRBD1. The CDR3 length is 16 residues. V gave up 7 bases and J gave up 8 bases; unmatched junction bases: 18. CDR1 and CDR2 (germline): SQVTM, ANQGSEA. CDR3 coding DNA: TGCAGCGCCTCCAGACAGGGGACTACCCCAATCGAAAAACTGTTTTTT. Residues: CSASRQGTTPIEKLFF.

The chain joins TRBV5-6 to TRBJ2-2; D assignment may be TRBD1 or TRBD2 (5 bases each). The V gene lost 3 bases and the J gene lost 2 bases, with 14 bases spanning the gap. This CDR3 has 16 amino acids. Germline CDR1 is SGHDT and CDR2 is YYEEEE. Written as DNA, the CDR3 is TGTGCCAGCAGCTCACCGGGACCCAATAACACCGGGGAGCTGTTTTTT. Protein product: CASSSPGPNNTGELFF.

The rearrangement uses TRBV7-2 and TRBJ2-3; D may be TRBD1 (6 bases). There are 14 residues in the CDR3. V lost 5 bases and J lost 10, with 19 bases in between. CDR1 SGHTA and CDR2 FQGNSA come from the germline V gene. CDR3 sequence reads: CASSPLGDTRAQYF. For the CDR3, the DNA is TGTGCCAGCAGCCCCTTGGGGGACACGCGGGCGCAGTATTTT.

The chain has TRBV11-3 and TRBJ1-1; D remains ambiguous. Germline CDR1 and CDR2: SGHNT and YENEEA. The CDR3 contains 14 residues. V was shortened by 1 base and J by 2 bases, with 8 bases between the two germline ends. The CDR3 nucleotides are TGTGCCAGCAGCTTAGGGCCGGCAAACACTGAAGCTTTCTTT. Its translation is CASSLGPANTEAFF. Drawing the rest from reference TRBV11-3 and TRBJ1-1, the complete variable domain is EAGVVQSPRYKIIEKKQPVAFWCNPISGHNTLYWYLQNLGQGPELLIRYENEEAVDDSQLPKDRFSAERLKGVDSTLKIQPAELGDSAVYLCASSLGPANTEAFFGQGTRLTVV.

The chain employs TRBV30 and TRBJ1-5; no reliable D call. Trimming removed 1 base at V and 6 bases at J, with 16 bases between. The CDR3 has 15 amino acids. Germline V gene sequence: CDR1 GTSNPN, CDR2 SVGIG (reference sequence). This CDR3 is CAWSDSLFLGQPQHF. The CDR3 region has the DNA TGTGCCTGGAGTGACAGTTTATTCTTGGGTCAGCCCCAGCATTTT. Drawing the rest from reference TRBV30 and TRBJ1-5, the complete variable domain is SQTIHQWPATLVQPVGSPLSLECTVEGTSNPNLYWYRQAAGRGLQLLFYSVGIGQISSEVPQNLSASRPQDRQFILSSKKLLLSDSGFYLCAWSDSLFLGQPQHFGDGTRLSIL.

The gene calls are TRBV30 and TRBJ1-5; TRBD1 matches at 9 bases. In germline, CDR1 is GTSNPN, CDR2 SVGIG (reference sequence). This CDR3 spans 15 amino acids. The V gene end was trimmed by 0 bases and the J gene end by 7 bases; junction bases not matched to a gene: 7. DNA of the CDR3: TGTGCCTGGAGTGTCAAGGGACAGGGCAGGCAGCCCCAGCATTTT. Protein: CAWSVKGQGRQPQHF. Combining the CDR3 with reference TRBV30 and TRBJ1-5 gives the whole variable domain SQTIHQWPATLVQPVGSPLSLECTVEGTSNPNLYWYRQAAGRGLQLLFYSVGIGQISSEVPQNLSASRPQDRQFILSSKKLLLSDSGFYLCAWSVKGQGRQPQHFGDGTRLSIL.